A selection of T cell receptor beta chains follows, all from one sample in a study of cytomegalovirus exposure and HLA in healthy donors. TCRdb keeps only in-frame clones here, not all; method: immunoSEQ multiplex PCR. The table includes about 140,000 clones, roughly three quarters detected once. The specimen was PBMCs. These receptors originate from a man aged 25 to 45 in good health and CMV-seronegative. Both conserved end residues are part of each CDR3. The D gene is left open where the match is weak. Clone size, where shown, is once, few, many, or a class for clones that have expanded.

D gene	clone size	V gene	J gene	CDR3 DNA	CDR3 protein
-	-	TRBV9	TRBJ1-3	TGTGCCAGCAGCTTAGAAGGAGACACCATATATTTT	CASSLEGDTIYF
-	-	TRBV5-1	TRBJ2-2	TGCGCCAGCAGCTTGGCAGGCACTGTGGGGAACACCGGGGAGCTGTTTTTT	CASSLAGTVGNTGELFF
TRBD1	-	TRBV29-1	TRBJ1-2	TGCAGCGTTGAGGACAGGGCCTCCGCCGGCTATGGCTACACCTTC	CSVEDRASAGYGYTF
-	few	TRBV1	TRBJ2-1	TGCACCAGCAGCCAAGGACTATCCTACAATGAGCAGTTCTTC	CTSSQGLSYNEQFF
TRBD2	-	TRBV28	TRBJ2-1	TGTGCCAGCAGGACCTTGAGCGGGAGCTCCTACAATGAGCAGTTCTTC	CASRTLSGSSYNEQFF
-	-	TRBV7-9	TRBJ1-1	TGTTCCAGCAGCCTCTTAGGTACAGGGAAGGACACTGAAGCTTTCTTT	CSSSLLGTGKDTEAFF
-	few	TRBV6-6	TRBJ1-1	TGTGCCAGCAGTTACCCCGACACTGAAGCTTTCTTT	CASSYPDTEAFF
-	few	TRBV5-1	TRBJ1-1	TGCGCCAGCAGCTCTCGGGAGGGGGGGAACACTGAAGCTTTCTTT	CASSSREGGNTEAFF
TRBD2	-	TRBV5-5	TRBJ2-7	TGTGCCAGCAGCTTGGGAGGACTAGCTACCTACGAGCAGTACTTC	CASSLGGLATYEQYF
-	-	TRBV29-1	TRBJ2-7	TGCAGCGTTGCCGGGACAGAGGGGGGCTACGAGCAGTACTTC	CSVAGTEGGYEQYF
TRBD1	once	TRBV28	TRBJ2-1	TGTGCCAGCAGACCAGGGGGAAGCTCCTACAATGAGCAGTTCTTC	CASRPGGSSYNEQFF
TRBD1	-	TRBV6-5	TRBJ1-5	TGTGCCAGCAGTAGGACAGGGTATCAGCCCCAGCATTTT	CASSRTGYQPQHF
-	-	TRBV28	TRBJ2-7	TGTGCCAGCAGTTTTCGGGTCTACGAGCAGTACTTC	CASSFRVYEQYF
-	-	TRBV28	TRBJ2-7	TGTGCCAGCACCCTCTCCACGCTGAGGTACGAGCAGTACTTC	CASTLSTLRYEQYF
-	-	TRBV10-3	TRBJ2-1	TGTGCCATCTATTCAGTCGGGAATGAGCAGTTCTTC	CAIYSVGNEQFF
-	once	TRBV7-8	TRBJ1-1	TGTGCCAGCAGCTTAACGGGGAACACTGAAGCTTTCTTT	CASSLTGNTEAFF
-	-	TRBV28	TRBJ2-2	TGTGCCAGCAGTTTATCCGTTGGGGAGCTGTTTTTT	CASSLSVGELFF
TRBD1	once	TRBV11-2	TRBJ2-7	TGTGCCAGCAGCATCGGACAGGGGGGTTACGAGCAGTACTTC	CASSIGQGGYEQYF
-	-	TRBV19	TRBJ2-7	TGTGCCAGTAGTTGGGACTTACCCTCCTACGAGCAGTACTTC	CASSWDLPSYEQYF
-	-	TRBV18	TRBJ1-3	TGTGCCAGCTCCCCAGAGCCCAGGGCAGCAGGAAACACCATATATTTT	CASSPEPRAAGNTIYF
-	-	TRBV29-1	TRBJ2-6	TGCAGCGTCCTCGGGTACGGGGCCAACGTCCTGACTTTC	CSVLGYGANVLTF
-	-	TRBV21-1	TRBJ2-7	TGTGCCAGCAGCACACCGGGACTAGCGGGAGGGCCGCCCCCCCTGGAGCAGTACTTC	CASSTPGLAGGPPPLEQYF
-	-	TRBV29-1	TRBJ1-1	TGCAGCTCGATCACAGAGAACACTGAAGCTTTCTTT	CSSITENTEAFF
TRBD2	-	TRBV27	TRBJ2-7	TGTGCCAGCAGTTTCCAGCGGGAGGCCCACGAGCAGTACTTC	CASSFQREAHEQYF
-	-	TRBV6-6	TRBJ2-7	TGTGCCACGGCGGGCCCAGTGTACGAGCAGTACTTC	CATAGPVYEQYF
TRBD2	few	TRBV7-9	TRBJ2-2	TGTGCCAGCAGTTATAGCGGGAGACATACCGGGGAGCTGTTTTTT	CASSYSGRHTGELFF
-	few	TRBV5-1	TRBJ1-3	TGCGCCAGCAGCTTGGATGGGGGACCCGGGGGCACCATATATTTT	CASSLDGGPGGTIYF
-	few	TRBV28	TRBJ2-1	TGTGCCAGCAGTTTCCGACAGGACTACAATGAGCAGTTCTTC	CASSFRQDYNEQFF
-	-	TRBV27	TRBJ2-5	TGTGCCAGCAGTCATGACTCTAAAGAGACCCAGTACTTC	CASSHDSKETQYF
-	-	TRBV27	TRBJ1-4	TGTGCCAGCAGTTCGTCGACAGTACGAAAACTGTTTTTT	CASSSSTVRKLFF
TRBD2	-	TRBV6-5	TRBJ2-7	TGTGCCAGCAGTTGGACTAGCGGGACCTACGAGCAGTACTTC	CASSWTSGTYEQYF
-	once	TRBV6-5	TRBJ1-2	TGTGCCAGCACCACGCCAGGCGATGGCTACACCTTC	CASTTPGDGYTF
-	few	TRBV7-2	TRBJ2-7	TGTGCCAGCAGCCAGGGCGGGATCAGCTACGAGCAGTACTTC	CASSQGGISYEQYF
-	-	TRBV7-8	TRBJ1-1	TGTGCCAGCAGCCCCCGGACTGCACGAGCTGAAGCTTTCTTT	CASSPRTARAEAFF
TRBD2	-	TRBV2	TRBJ2-7	TGTGCCAGCATCCTAGCGGGAGACGAGCAGTACTTC	CASILAGDEQYF
-	-	TRBV7-2	TRBJ2-3	TGTGCCAGCAGCCGGTCCGGCTTAGCTCGAGTAGATACGCAGTATTTT	CASSRSGLARVDTQYF
TRBD2	-	TRBV6-5	TRBJ2-7	TGTGCCAGCACTTTAGCGGGAGGGTACGAGCAGTACTTC	CASTLAGGYEQYF
-	-	TRBV6-5	TRBJ2-3	TGTGCCAGCAGTTACTCGAGTCTTTTGACAGATACGCAGTATTTT	CASSYSSLLTDTQYF